These 17 T cell receptor beta chains originate from one sample sequenced in a study of shared clonotypes between healthy human individuals. Repertoires were generated with immunoSEQ multiplex PCR, while TCRdb's copy carries only in-frame clones and drops some. This table holds approximately 1,500,000 clones, around 98% found once. Material: naive CD4+ T cells sorted from blood. This sample's subset: CD45RA+ positively selected. These receptors originate from a man between 25 and 39 years old in good health.

V gene TRBV9 combines with J gene TRBJ2-5; 9 nucleotides match TRBD1. V dropped 3 bases and J dropped 4; count of bases not matched to a gene: 10. Germline V lookup: CDR1 SGDLS, CDR2 YYNGEE. The CDR3 extends over 16 amino acids. CDR3 region: CASSAKQGAPSETQYF. DNA of the CDR3: TGTGCCAGCAGCGCAAAACAGGGGGCGCCTTCAGAGACCCAGTACTTC. Full variable domain (rest looked up from reference TRBV9 and TRBJ2-5): DSGVTQTPKHLITATGQRVTLRCSPRSGDLSVYWYQQSLDQGLQFLIQYYNGEERAKGNILERFSAQQFPDLHSELNLSSLELGDSALYFCASSAKQGAPSETQYFGPGTRLLVL.

The chain has TRBV25-1 and TRBJ2-7; TRBD1 agrees at 9 bases. Germline CDR1 MGHDK, CDR2 SYGVNS. The junction had 9 bases not matched to a gene; V was cut back by 0 bases and J by 3 bases. The CDR3 sequence is 17 residues long. As DNA, the CDR3 is TGTGCCAGCAGTGAATATTCCCCGGGACAGGGAGTCTACGAGCAGTACTTC. Amino acid sequence: CASSEYSPGQGVYEQYF.

The V and J genes are TRBV28 and TRBJ1-2, with 7 bases matching TRBD1. The CDR3 totals 12 residues. V shed 6 bases and J 2 bases; nucleotides not matched to a gene: 0. Looked up from germline, CDR1 is MDHEN and CDR2 is SYDVKM. The CDR3 DNA is TGTGCCAGCAGACAGGGGAACTATGGCTACACCTTC. It codes for CASRQGNYGYTF.

This clone was recorded once. The chain has TRBV11-3 and TRBJ2-3; 11 nucleotides agree with TRBD2. Trimming at V came to 5 bases and at J to 1 base, leaving 2 bases not matched to a gene. The CDR3 contains 15 residues. The germline CDR1 and CDR2 sequences are SGHNT and YENEEA. The CDR3 region is CASSMGLAGTDTQYF. In DNA, the CDR3 is TGTGCCAGCAGCATGGGACTAGCGGGCACAGATACGCAGTATTTT.

This clone was picked up one time. CDR3 amino acids: CASSLMSGGETQYF. DNA of the CDR3: TGTGCCAGCAGCTTAATGAGCGGAGGAGAGACCCAGTACTTC. The genes are TRBV7-6 and TRBJ2-5; a possible D gene is TRBD2 (5 bases). Germline V gives CDR1 SGHVS, CDR2 FNYEAQ. The CDR3 runs 14 residues. Trimming left V 2 bases short and J 4 bases short, with 11 bases between.

V usage is TRBV27 and J usage is TRBJ2-5; 11 bases are a match to TRBD2. Germline assignment: CDR1 MNHEY and CDR2 SMNVEV (reference sequence). V shed 4 bases, J shed 2 bases, and the junction held 3 bases outside the gene matches. The length of the CDR3 is 15 residues. DNA of the CDR3: TGTGCCAGCAGTTCCCGACTAGCGGGGCAAGAGACCCAGTACTTC. It specifies CASSSRLAGQETQYF.

This chain links TRBV6-5 with TRBJ1-3; D is undetermined. Per the germline V gene, CDR1 is MNHEY and CDR2 is SVGAGI. V gave up 2 bases and J gave up 0 bases, with 11 bases separating them. This CDR3 has 16 residues. The CDR3 nucleotides read TGTGCCAGCAGTTACGCACCACCCGGCTCTGGAAACACCATATATTTT. Its translation: CASSYAPPGSGNTIYF.

As concerns this clone: This same CDR3 is encoded by further DNA sequences in the sample. The chain has TRBV20-1 and TRBJ2-7; D remains ambiguous. The V and J ends lost 6 bases and 2 bases respectively, with 8 bases between them. This CDR3 contains 11 residues. Per germline, CDR1 DFQATT and CDR2 SNEGSKA (reference sequence). CDR3 in DNA: TGCAGTGCGGGCTCACCCTACGAGCAGTACTTC. Protein product: CSAGSPYEQYF.

V usage is TRBV9 and J usage is TRBJ2-2; D is perhaps TRBD1 (6 bases). In germline, CDR1 is SGDLS, CDR2 YYNGEE. V was pared by 5 bases and J by 3 bases, with 17 bases between. The CDR3 sequence is 16 residues long. The CDR3 DNA reads TGTGCCAGCAGAGCCCCAGGGCAGGGGCACACCGGGGAGCTGTTTTTT. This translates into CASRAPGQGHTGELFF. Full variable domain (rest looked up from reference TRBV9 and TRBJ2-2): DSGVTQTPKHLITATGQRVTLRCSPRSGDLSVYWYQQSLDQGLQFLIQYYNGEERAKGNILERFSAQQFPDLHSELNLSSLELGDSALYFCASRAPGQGHTGELFFGEGSRLTVL.

The V call is TRBV5-1, the J call TRBJ2-5; 9 bases match TRBD1. The J segment lost 3 bases and the V segment lost 4 bases, leaving 19 bases of the junction unmatched. This CDR3 has 19 amino acids. CDR1 SGHRS and CDR2 YFSETQ come from the germline V gene. CDR3 in DNA: TGCGCCAGCAGCCGATTTGGGGCCCAACCGGGACAGGGAAAAGAGACCCAGTACTTC. Protein product: CASSRFGAQPGQGKETQYF.

The chain recombines TRBV5-6 with TRBJ2-2, with 7 bases that match TRBD1. V was pared by 3 bases and J by 3 bases, with 5 bases of the junction left unmatched. Germline CDR1 SGHDT, CDR2 YYEEEE. The CDR3 runs 15 residues. The CDR3: CASSSQGRYTGELFF. In DNA form, the CDR3 reads TGTGCCAGCAGCTCACAGGGGCGTTACACCGGGGAGCTGTTTTTT.

The V call is TRBV27, the J call TRBJ2-5, with D unclear. In germline, CDR1 is MNHEY, CDR2 SMNVEV (reference sequence). V was clipped by 4 bases and J by 4 bases, with 7 bases between them. The CDR3 loop spans 12 amino acids. The CDR3: CASSYLGETQYF. Here the CDR3 DNA reads TGTGCCAGCAGTTATTTGGGAGAGACCCAGTACTTC.

The chain recombines TRBV28 with TRBJ1-1, with D perhaps TRBD1 (5 bases). CDR1 and CDR2 from the germline V gene are MDHEN and SYDVKM. Trimming removed 6 bases at V and 4 bases at J, with 12 bases between. The CDR3 length is 13 residues. The CDR3 spells CASRGVEGTEAFF. The CDR3 nucleotides are TGTGCCAGCAGGGGGGTGGAGGGCACTGAAGCTTTCTTT.

This chain uses TRBV18 with TRBJ2-1; tentative D call: TRBD1 (6 bases). V was shortened by 3 bases and J by 9 bases, with 15 bases between the two germline ends. CDR1 and CDR2 from the germline V gene are KGHSH and LQKENI. The CDR3 consists of 14 residues. CDR3 DNA sequence: TGTGCCAGCTCACCTTTACAGGGATCAAGTGAGCAGTTCTTC. It specifies CASSPLQGSSEQFF.

The rearrangement uses TRBV7-9 and TRBJ2-1; D gene unclear. CDR3 length equals 14 residues. Germline-derived CDR1 and CDR2 are SEHNR and FQNEAQ (reference sequence). Trimming shortened V by 3 bases and J by 6 bases, and 12 bases separated the two germline ends. The CDR3 loop reads CASSFPGWRNEQFF. CDR3 sequence (DNA): TGTGCCAGCAGCTTTCCGGGCTGGCGCAATGAGCAGTTCTTC.

This chain uses TRBV6-5 with TRBJ2-3; no reliable D call. The CDR3 is made up of 14 amino acids. CDR1 and CDR2 from the germline V gene are MNHEY and SVGAGI. The V and J ends lost 0 bases and 1 base respectively, with 5 bases between them. The chain's CDR3 is CASSYSRGTDTQYF. The CDR3 nucleotides are TGTGCCAGCAGTTACTCTAGGGGCACAGATACGCAGTATTTT.

The chain has TRBV18 and TRBJ1-5; D remains ambiguous. The CDR3 covers 17 residues. Trimming removed 0 bases at V and 5 bases at J, with 17 bases between. Germline V gene lookup returns CDR1 KGHSH and CDR2 LQKENI. This CDR3 reads CASSPPVSAGLYQPQHF. The CDR3 nucleotides read TGTGCCAGCTCACCACCAGTCTCTGCGGGGTTATATCAGCCCCAGCATTTT.